This T cell receptor (beta chain) comes out of a study of regulatory T cells in long-lasting Graves disease. This clonotype came up a few times. As to time point: newly diagnosed GD, antithyroid drugs for less than 3 months. Generation of the TCR library employed RNA extracted from PBMCs. The peripheral blood volume drawn was about 10 milliliters, and it was collected into EDTA tubes. CDR3 regions were amplified by Arm-PCR using iRepertoire HTBI primers to build TCR beta libraries. One entry per CDR3 protein, called by TCRdb with MiXCR from the multiplex PCR reads. The data show about 470,000 distinct CDR3 sequences, more than 12% seen once. Germline CDR1 reads KGHDR; CDR2 reads SFDVKD. Trimming removed 1 base from V and 5 bases from J, with 8 bases in between. The CDR3 is 14 residues long. The sample was also linked to a second study, of T cells in Graves' hyperthyroidism and ophthalmopathy. That investigation notes: Researchers ran a first-round RT-PCR on the TCR CDR3 using the HTBI primer set.

This clonotype originated in a woman aged 30 to 39 with Graves disease. The chain couples TRBV24-1 to TRBJ2-1; no clear D. This material consisted of peripheral blood mononuclear cells (PBMCs), taken at new diagnosis, from a patient treated with antithyroid drugs. The CDR3 sequence: CATSDLRRNNEQFF. CDR3 nucleotide sequence: TGTGCCACCAGTGATTTAAGGCGAAACAATGAGCAGTTCTTC.